The rows below give T cell receptor beta chains drawn from one sample of a study of regulatory T cells in long-lasting Graves disease. From the multiplex PCR reads, TCRdb called clonotypes with MiXCR, one entry per CDR3 protein. The sample gives 400,000 to 500,000 distinct CDR3 sequences, less than 25% of which show up once; 13% is in the top ten. The sequencing here drew on peripheral blood mononuclear cells (PBMCs), taken when the disease was refractory, from a patient treated with antithyroid drugs. These receptors originate from a female donor with Graves disease. CDR3s include the opening cysteine and the closing phenylalanine or tryptophan. The D gene is left open where the match is weak. Part of the rows lack a size; the others show once, few, many or a class for expanded clones.

D,V,J,size,CDR3,DNA
NA,TRBV6-2/TRBV6-3,TRBJ1-5,many,CASSYAGGSNQPQHF,TGTGCCAGCAGTTACGCGGGAGGAAGCAATCAGCCCCAGCATTTT
NA,TRBV28,TRBJ1-1,many,CASTLGQNTEAFF,TGTGCCAGCACTCTGGGACAGAACACTGAAGCTTTCTTT
TRBD2,TRBV29-1,TRBJ2-3,NA,CSVPSSGRGTDTQYF,TGCAGCGTCCCCAGTAGCGGGAGGGGCACAGATACGCAGTATTTT
TRBD1,TRBV3-1,TRBJ1-1,many,CASSQDPRTGEVWYTEAFF,TGTGCCAGCAGCCAAGATCCCAGGACAGGGGAGGTTTGGTACACTGAAGCTTTCTTT
NA,TRBV2,TRBJ2-2,many,CASSEAGPSTGELFF,TGTGCCAGCAGTGAAGCGGGTCCGTCCACCGGGGAGCTGTTTTTT
NA,TRBV2,TRBJ1-1,many,CASSEVRGSEQAFF,TGTGCCAGCAGTGAAGTTCGGGGGTCGGAACAAGCTTTCTTT
TRBD1,TRBV27,TRBJ2-7,once,CASKVEGQGLHEQYF,TGTGCCAGCAAGGTTGAGGGACAGGGACTACACGAGCAGTACTTC
NA,TRBV6-2/TRBV6-3,TRBJ1-3,few,CASSYRDAALGGNTIYF,TGTGCCAGCAGTTACCGGGACGCCGCTTTGGGAGGAAACACCATATATTTT
NA,TRBV20-1,TRBJ2-5,many,CSARDRTEIGQETQYF,TGCAGTGCTAGAGATCGAACCGAAATAGGCCAAGAGACCCAGTACTTC
TRBD2,TRBV12-3/TRBV12-4,TRBJ2-3,NA,CASGTSGSPGSDTQYF,TGTGCCAGCGGTACTAGCGGGAGTCCGGGGTCAGATACGCAGTATTTT
NA,TRBV28,TRBJ1-1,many,CASSLSPGAGTEAFF,TGTGCCAGCAGTTTATCTCCAGGGGCGGGGACTGAAGCTTTCTTT
NA,TRBV7-8,TRBJ2-7,many,CASSFPGVYREQYF,TGTGCCAGCAGCTTCCCTGGGGTCTATCGTGAGCAGTACTTC
NA,TRBV10-3,TRBJ1-2,NA,CAISDGGLYGYTF,TGTGCCATCAGTGACGGCGGCCTCTATGGCTACACCTTC
NA,TRBV12-3/TRBV12-4,TRBJ1-6,many,CASRADAGENSPLHF,TGTGCCAGCAGAGCCGACGCAGGGGAGAATTCACCCCTCCACTTT
NA,TRBV28,TRBJ2-5,many,CASSFPIVGETQYF,TGTGCCAGCAGTTTTCCGATAGTTGGAGAGACCCAGTACTTC
NA,TRBV30,TRBJ1-4,NA,CAWNGTPNEKLFF,TGTGCCTGGAACGGGACACCTAATGAAAAACTGTTTTTT
TRBD2,TRBV28,TRBJ2-1,few,CASSFERGGLRVEQFF,TGTGCCAGCAGTTTCGAGCGGGGGGGCCTACGGGTTGAGCAGTTCTTC
NA,TRBV2,TRBJ2-2,many,CASRAGTSNTGELFF,TGTGCCAGCAGAGCCGGGACCTCGAACACCGGGGAGCTGTTTTTT
NA,TRBV7-9,TRBJ2-7,NA,CASSLEAAAYEQYF,TGTGCCAGCAGCTTAGAGGCAGCAGCCTACGAGCAGTACTTC
NA,TRBV6-1,TRBJ2-7,many,CASSALGQSEQYF,TGTGCCAGCAGTGCTCTCGGACAGAGCGAGCAGTACTTC
NA,TRBV20-1,TRBJ1-5,few,CSARAGPLNQPQHF,TGCAGTGCTAGAGCCGGTCCCCTAAATCAGCCCCAGCATTTT
NA,TRBV6-5,TRBJ1-2,many,CASSLGLSLYGYTF,TGTGCCAGCAGTTTAGGTCTATCCCTCTATGGCTACACCTTC
NA,TRBV20-1,TRBJ1-1,NA,CSANIPGHPNTEAFF,TGCAGTGCAAATATCCCGGGACACCCGAACACTGAAGCTTTCTTT
NA,TRBV20-1,TRBJ2-5,few,CSARDLIVGGGLETQYF,TGCAGTGCTAGAGATCTAATCGTAGGGGGTGGGTTGGAGACCCAGTACTTC
TRBD1,TRBV10-3,TRBJ2-7,few,CAISGQGFDEQYF,TGTGCCATCAGTGGACAGGGGTTCGACGAGCAGTACTTC
TRBD1,TRBV7-9,TRBJ1-4,NA,CASKQGDNEKLFF,TGTGCCAGCAAACAGGGGGATAATGAAAAACTGTTTTTT
NA,TRBV6-1,TRBJ2-5,many,CASRSGTRQETQYF,TGTGCCAGCAGATCCGGGACAAGGCAAGAGACCCAGTACTTC
NA,TRBV7-2,TRBJ1-4,many,CASSLASNEKLFF,TGTGCCAGCAGCTTAGCAAGTAATGAAAAACTGTTTTTT
TRBD1,TRBV6-2/TRBV6-3,TRBJ2-4,few,CASSYSRDRRNIQYF,TGTGCCAGCAGTTACTCGAGGGACAGACGAAACATTCAGTACTTC
NA,TRBV6-1,TRBJ1-2,many,CASRWTIDYGYTF,TGTGCCAGCAGGTGGACCATCGACTATGGCTACACCTTC
NA,TRBV27,TRBJ2-7,NA,CASSFLYYEQYF,TGTGCCAGCAGTTTTTTGTACTACGAGCAGTACTTC
NA,TRBV7-2,TRBJ2-5,many,CTSSKEGSAETQYF,TGTACCAGCAGCAAAGAGGGGTCTGCCGAGACCCAGTACTTC